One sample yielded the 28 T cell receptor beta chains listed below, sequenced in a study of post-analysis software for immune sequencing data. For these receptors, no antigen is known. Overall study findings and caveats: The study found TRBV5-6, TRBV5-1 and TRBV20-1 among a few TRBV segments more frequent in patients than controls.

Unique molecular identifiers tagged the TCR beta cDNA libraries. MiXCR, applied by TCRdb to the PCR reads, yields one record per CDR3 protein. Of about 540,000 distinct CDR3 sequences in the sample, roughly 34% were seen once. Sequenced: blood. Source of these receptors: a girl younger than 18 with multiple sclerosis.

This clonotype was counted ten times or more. CDR3 coding DNA: TGTGCCATCAGTCGTGACAGGGACAATGAGCAGTTCTTC. It specifies CAISRDRDNEQFF. The chain couples TRBV10-3 to TRBJ2-1, with TRBD1 identical over 7 bases. In germline, CDR1 is ENHRY, CDR2 SYGVKD. The V gene end was trimmed by 5 bases and the J gene end by 5 bases; junction bases not matched to a gene: 3. This CDR3 region has 13 residues.

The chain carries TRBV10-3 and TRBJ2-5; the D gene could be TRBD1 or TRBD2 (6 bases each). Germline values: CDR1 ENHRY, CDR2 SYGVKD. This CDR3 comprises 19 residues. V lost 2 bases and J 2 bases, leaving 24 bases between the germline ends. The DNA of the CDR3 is TGTGCCATCAGTGAGAGGGGGTTGGGGATCGGAGGGTCACAAGAGACCCAGTACTTC. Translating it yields CAISERGLGIGGSQETQYF.

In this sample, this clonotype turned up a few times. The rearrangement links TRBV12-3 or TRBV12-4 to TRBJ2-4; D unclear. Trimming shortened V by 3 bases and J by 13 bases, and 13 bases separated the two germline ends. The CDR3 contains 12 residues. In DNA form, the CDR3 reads TGTGCCAGCAGTTTTAGGGTTGAGGAGCAGTACTTC. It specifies CASSFRVEEQYF.

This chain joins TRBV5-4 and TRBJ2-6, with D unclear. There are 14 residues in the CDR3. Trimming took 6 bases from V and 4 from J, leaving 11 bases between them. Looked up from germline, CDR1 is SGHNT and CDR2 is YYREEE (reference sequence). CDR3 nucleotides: TGTGCCAGCACCCCGCAAGGGGGGGCCAACGTCCTGACTTTC. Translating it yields CASTPQGGANVLTF.

The CDR3 is CASSLAGSQTPYYEQYF. CDR3 nucleotide sequence: TGCGCCAGCAGCTTGGCCGGCAGCCAGACCCCTTACTACGAGCAGTACTTC. The rearrangement links TRBV5-1 to TRBJ2-7; D is unresolved. Germline CDR1 SGHRS, CDR2 YFSETQ. Trimming pared 0 bases from V and 3 bases from J, leaving 19 bases between. The length of the CDR3 is 17 residues. The entire variable domain, with the rest obtained from reference TRBV5-1 and TRBJ2-7, is as follows: KAGVTQTPRYLIKTRGQQVTLSCSPISGHRSVSWYQQTPGQGLQFLFEYFSETQRNKGNFPGRFSGRQFSNSRSEMNVSTLELGDSALYLCASSLAGSQTPYYEQYFGPGTRLTVT.

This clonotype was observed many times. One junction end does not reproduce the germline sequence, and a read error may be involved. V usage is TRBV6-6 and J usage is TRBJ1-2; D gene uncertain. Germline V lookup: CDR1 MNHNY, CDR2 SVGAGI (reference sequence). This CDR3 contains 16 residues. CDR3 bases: TGTGCCAGCAGCTACTCGTTAACTACGACTAACTATGGCTACACCTTC. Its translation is CASSYSLTTTNYGYTF.

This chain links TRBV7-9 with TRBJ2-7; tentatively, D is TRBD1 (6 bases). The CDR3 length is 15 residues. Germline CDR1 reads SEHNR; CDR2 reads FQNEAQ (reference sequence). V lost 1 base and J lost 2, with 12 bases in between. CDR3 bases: TGTGCCAGCAGCTTAGGGGGCGACAGGCCCTACGAGCAGTACTTC. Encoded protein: CASSLGGDRPYEQYF. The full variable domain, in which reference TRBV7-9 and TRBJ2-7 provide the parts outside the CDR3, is DTGVSQNPRHKITKRGQNVTFRCDPISEHNRLYWYRQTLGQGPEFLTYFQNEAQLEKSRLLSDRFSAERPKGSFSTLEIQRTEQGDSAMYLCASSLGGDRPYEQYFGPGTRLTVT.

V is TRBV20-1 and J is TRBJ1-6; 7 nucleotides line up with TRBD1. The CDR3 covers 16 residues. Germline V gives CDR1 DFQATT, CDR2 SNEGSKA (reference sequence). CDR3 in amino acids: CATGTDQSSYNSPLHF. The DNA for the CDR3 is TGCGCTACAGGGACAGACCAAAGCTCCTATAATTCACCCCTCCACTTT.

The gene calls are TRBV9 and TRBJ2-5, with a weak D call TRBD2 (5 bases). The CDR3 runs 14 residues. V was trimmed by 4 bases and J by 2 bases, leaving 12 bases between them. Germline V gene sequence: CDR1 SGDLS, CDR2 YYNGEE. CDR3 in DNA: TGTGCCAGCAGCTCCGGACTTACTCAAGAGACCCAGTACTTC. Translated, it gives CASSSGLTQETQYF.

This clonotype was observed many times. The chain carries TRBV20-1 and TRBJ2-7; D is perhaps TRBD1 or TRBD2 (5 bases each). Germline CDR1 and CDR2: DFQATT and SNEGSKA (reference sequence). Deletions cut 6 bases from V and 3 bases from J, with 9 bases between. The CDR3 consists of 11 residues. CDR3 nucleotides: TGCAGTGCAACGGGGCTCTACGAGCAGTACTTC. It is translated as CSATGLYEQYF.

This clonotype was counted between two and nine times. CDR3: CASSERTRNTEAFF. CDR3 DNA: TGCGCCAGCAGTGAGAGAACCAGGAACACTGAAGCTTTCTTT. The chain links TRBV10-1 to TRBJ1-1; D unclear. The V gene lost 2 bases and the J gene lost 1 base, with 8 bases spanning the gap. The CDR3 is made up of 14 amino acids. Germline CDR1 is WNHNN and CDR2 is SYGVQD (reference sequence).

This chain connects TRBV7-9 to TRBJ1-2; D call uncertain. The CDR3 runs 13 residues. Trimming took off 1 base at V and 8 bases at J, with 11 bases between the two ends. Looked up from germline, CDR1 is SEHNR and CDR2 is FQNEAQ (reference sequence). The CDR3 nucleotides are TGTGCCAGCAGCTTAGTGGAGGCCCGAGGCTACACCTTC. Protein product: CASSLVEARGYTF.

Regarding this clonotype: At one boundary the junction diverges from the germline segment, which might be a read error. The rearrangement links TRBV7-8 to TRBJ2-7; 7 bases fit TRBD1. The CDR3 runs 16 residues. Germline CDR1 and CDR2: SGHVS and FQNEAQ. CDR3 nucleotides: TGTGCCGGCAGCTTATTGACAGGGATCCCCTCCTACGAGCAGTACTTC. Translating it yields CAGSLLTGIPSYEQYF.

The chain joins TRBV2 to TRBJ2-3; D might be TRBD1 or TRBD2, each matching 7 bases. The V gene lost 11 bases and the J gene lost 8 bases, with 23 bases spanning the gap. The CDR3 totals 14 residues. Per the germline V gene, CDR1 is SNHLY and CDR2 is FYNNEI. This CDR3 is CAAPGGGDHGTQYF. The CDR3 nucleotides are TGTGCCGCCCCAGGGGGAGGGGACCACGGTACGCAGTATTTT. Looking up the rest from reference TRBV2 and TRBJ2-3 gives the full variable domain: EPEVTQTPSHQVTQMGQEVILRCVPISNHLYFYWYRQILGQKVEFLVSFYNNEISEKSEIFDDQFSVERPDGSNFTLKIRSTKLEDSAMYFCAAPGGGDHGTQYFGPGTRLTVL.

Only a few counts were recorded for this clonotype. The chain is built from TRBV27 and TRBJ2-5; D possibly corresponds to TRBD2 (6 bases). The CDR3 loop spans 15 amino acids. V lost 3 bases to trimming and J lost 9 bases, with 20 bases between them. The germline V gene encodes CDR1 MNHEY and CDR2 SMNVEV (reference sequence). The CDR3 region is CASSLQQGPGVAQYF. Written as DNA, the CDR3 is TGTGCCAGCAGTTTGCAACAAGGGCCGGGGGTGGCCCAGTACTTC.

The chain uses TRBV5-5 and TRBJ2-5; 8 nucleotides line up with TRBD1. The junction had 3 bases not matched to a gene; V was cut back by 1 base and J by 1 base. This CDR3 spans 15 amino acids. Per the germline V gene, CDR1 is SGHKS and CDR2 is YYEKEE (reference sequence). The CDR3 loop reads CASSLRGQGQETQYF. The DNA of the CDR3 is TGTGCCAGCAGCTTGCGCGGACAGGGCCAAGAGACCCAGTACTTC.

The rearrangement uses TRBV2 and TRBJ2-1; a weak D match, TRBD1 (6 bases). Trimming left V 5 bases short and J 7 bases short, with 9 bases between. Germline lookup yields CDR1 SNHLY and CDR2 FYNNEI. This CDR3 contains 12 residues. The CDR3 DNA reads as TGTGCCAGCAGTAACGACAGGAATGAGCAGTTCTTC. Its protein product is CASSNDRNEQFF.

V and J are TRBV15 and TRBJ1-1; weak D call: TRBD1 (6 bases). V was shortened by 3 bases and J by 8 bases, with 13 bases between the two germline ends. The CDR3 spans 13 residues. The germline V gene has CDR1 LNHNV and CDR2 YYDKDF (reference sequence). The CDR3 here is CATSRDNREEAFF. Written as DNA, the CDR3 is TGTGCCACCAGCAGGGATAACAGGGAAGAAGCTTTCTTT. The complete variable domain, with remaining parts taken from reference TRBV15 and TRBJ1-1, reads DAMVIQNPRYQVTQFGKPVTLSCSQTLNHNVMYWYQQKSSQAPKLLFHYYDKDFNNEADTPDNFQSRRPNTSFCFLDIRSPGLGDTAMYLCATSRDNREEAFFGQGTRLTVV.

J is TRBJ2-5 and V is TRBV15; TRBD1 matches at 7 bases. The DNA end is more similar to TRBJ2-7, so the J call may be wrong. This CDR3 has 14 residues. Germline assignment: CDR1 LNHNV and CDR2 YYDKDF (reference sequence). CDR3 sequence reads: CATSPRPGGYEQYF. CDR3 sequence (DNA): TGTGCCACCAGCCCCAGACCAGGGGGCTACGAGCAGTACTTC.

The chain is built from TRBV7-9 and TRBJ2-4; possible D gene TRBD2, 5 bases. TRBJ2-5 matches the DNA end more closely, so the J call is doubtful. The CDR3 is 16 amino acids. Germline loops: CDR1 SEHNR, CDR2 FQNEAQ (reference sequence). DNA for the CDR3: TGTGCCAGCAGCTCGAGAGACGGGGTAATTAGAGAGACCCAGTACTTC. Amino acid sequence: CASSSRDGVIRETQYF.

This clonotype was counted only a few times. The CDR3 region is CASSLEWCLKWEKLFF. The CDR3 coding sequence is TGTGCCAGCAGCTTAGAGTGGTGTCTCAAGTGGGAAAAACTGTTTTTT. This rearrangement joins TRBV11-2 to TRBJ1-4; D gene ambiguous. V dropped 0 bases and J dropped 8 bases, with 16 bases sitting between them. The CDR3 contains 16 residues. Germline CDR1 reads SGHAT; CDR2 reads FQNNGV.

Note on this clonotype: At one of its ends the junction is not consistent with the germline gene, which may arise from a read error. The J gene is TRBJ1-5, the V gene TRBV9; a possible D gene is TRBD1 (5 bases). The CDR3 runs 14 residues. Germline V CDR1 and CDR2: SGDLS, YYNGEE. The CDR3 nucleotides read TGTGCCGGCAGCGTAACCGGGGCCAATCAGCCCCAGCATTTT. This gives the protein CAGSVTGANQPQHF.

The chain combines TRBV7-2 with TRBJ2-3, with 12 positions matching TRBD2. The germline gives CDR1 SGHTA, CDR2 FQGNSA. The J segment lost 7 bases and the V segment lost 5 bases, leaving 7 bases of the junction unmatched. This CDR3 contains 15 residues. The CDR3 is CASSPGLAGAYTQYF. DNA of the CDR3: TGTGCCAGCAGCCCGGGACTAGCGGGTGCATATACGCAGTATTTT. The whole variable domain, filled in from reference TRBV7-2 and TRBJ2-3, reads GAGVSQSPSNKVTEKGKDVELRCDPISGHTALYWYRQSLGQGLEFLIYFQGNSAPDKSGLPSDRFSAERTGGSVSTLTIQRTQQEDSAVYLCASSPGLAGAYTQYFGPGTRLTVL.

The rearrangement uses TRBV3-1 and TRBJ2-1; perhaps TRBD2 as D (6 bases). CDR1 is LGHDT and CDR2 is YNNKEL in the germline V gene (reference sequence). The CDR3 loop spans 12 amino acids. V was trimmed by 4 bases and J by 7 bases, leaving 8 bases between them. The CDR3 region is CASSRAGNEQFF. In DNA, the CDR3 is TGTGCCAGCAGCCGGGCGGGGAATGAGCAGTTCTTC.

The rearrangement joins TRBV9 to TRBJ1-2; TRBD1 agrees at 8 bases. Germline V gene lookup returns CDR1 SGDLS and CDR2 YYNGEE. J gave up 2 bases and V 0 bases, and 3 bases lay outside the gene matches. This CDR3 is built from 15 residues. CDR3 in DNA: TGTGCCAGCAGCGTAGGACAGGGGCGGAACTATGGCTACACCTTC. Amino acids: CASSVGQGRNYGYTF.

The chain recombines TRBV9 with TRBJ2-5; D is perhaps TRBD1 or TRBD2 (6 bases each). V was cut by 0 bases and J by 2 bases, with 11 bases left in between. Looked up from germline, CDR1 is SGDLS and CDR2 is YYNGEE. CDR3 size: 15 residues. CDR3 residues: CASSVDGGWQETQYF. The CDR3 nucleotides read TGTGCCAGCAGCGTAGACGGGGGCTGGCAAGAGACCCAGTACTTC.

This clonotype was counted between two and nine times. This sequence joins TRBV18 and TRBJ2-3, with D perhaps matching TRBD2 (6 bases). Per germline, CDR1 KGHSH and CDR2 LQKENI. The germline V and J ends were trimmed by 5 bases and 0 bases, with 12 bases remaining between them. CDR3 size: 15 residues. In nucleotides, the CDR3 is TGTGCCAGCTCAGCTCAACGGGGGAGCACAGATACGCAGTATTTT. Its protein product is CASSAQRGSTDTQYF.

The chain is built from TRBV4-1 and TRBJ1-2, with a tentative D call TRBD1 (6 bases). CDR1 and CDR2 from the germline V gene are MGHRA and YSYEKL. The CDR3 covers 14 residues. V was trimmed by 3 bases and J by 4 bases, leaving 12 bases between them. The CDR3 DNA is TGCGCCAGCAGCCACGGGACACCAGTCTATGGCTACACCTTC. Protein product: CASSHGTPVYGYTF.